These 10 T cell receptor beta chains came from one sample sequenced in a study of T cell responses to AZD1222 COVID-19 vaccine. TCRdb's copy holds only in-frame clones and misses some; the assay was immunoSEQ multiplex PCR. The sample holds some 150,000 clones, 80% to 90% seen once. This specimen consisted of peripheral blood, obtained on day 0 of MenACWY control vaccination. These receptors all stem from an adult in good health.

The CDR3 reads CASSRTVGNTGELFF. DNA for the CDR3: TGCGCCAGCAGCCGGACAGTCGGAAACACCGGGGAGCTGTTTTTT. This chain links TRBV5-1 with TRBJ2-2, with a possible D match to TRBD1 (6 bases). CDR1 and CDR2 (germline): SGHRS, YFSETQ. Trimming cost V 4 bases and J 2 bases, with 12 bases left between them. The length of the CDR3 is 15 residues.

Notes on this clone: The sample holds other DNA sequences that translate to the same CDR3. This chain uses TRBV28 with TRBJ1-2, with D tentatively TRBD1 (6 bases). This CDR3 has 13 residues. V lost 6 bases and J 3 bases, leaving 11 bases between the germline ends. Germline-derived CDR1 and CDR2 are MDHEN and SYDVKM. CDR3: CASSLQGDYGYTF. The CDR3 DNA is TGTGCCAGCAGCCTACAGGGCGACTATGGCTACACCTTC.

The chain combines TRBV29-1 with TRBJ2-1; TRBD2 matches at 8 bases. J gave up 7 bases and V 3 bases, and 11 bases lay outside the gene matches. CDR3 length: 15 residues. Germline CDR1 SQVTM, CDR2 ANQGSEA. As DNA, the CDR3 is TGCAGCGTTGAGTCCCCGGGACTAGGATGGAATGAGCAGTTCTTC. The encoded protein is CSVESPGLGWNEQFF.

The gene calls are TRBV7-2 and TRBJ2-1; D unclear. CDR3 length: 14 residues. With 0 bases removed from V and 6 bases from J, the gap between germline ends came to 9 bases. Looked up from germline, CDR1 is SGHTA and CDR2 is FQGNSA. CDR3 DNA sequence: TGTGCCAGCAGCTTAGCACAGACTGTCAATGAGCAGTTCTTC. Translating gives CASSLAQTVNEQFF. Combining the CDR3 with reference TRBV7-2 and TRBJ2-1 gives the whole variable domain GAGVSQSPSNKVTEKGKDVELRCDPISGHTALYWYRQSLGQGLEFLIYFQGNSAPDKSGLPSDRFSAERTGGSVSTLTIQRTQQEDSAVYLCASSLAQTVNEQFFGPGTRLTVL.

The V call is TRBV6-5, the J call TRBJ1-2, with D unresolved. Germline V gives CDR1 MNHEY, CDR2 SVGAGI. The V end was cut by 6 bases, the J end by 4 bases, with 15 bases between. This CDR3 region has 14 residues. The CDR3 protein is CASRPPGETYGYTF. In DNA form, the CDR3 reads TGTGCCAGCAGACCGCCGGGTGAAACCTATGGCTACACCTTC.

This rearrangement joins TRBV4-1 to TRBJ2-4; TRBD1 agrees at 8 bases. Germline CDR1 is MGHRA and CDR2 is YSYEKL. There are 17 residues in the CDR3. V was clipped by 2 bases and J by 0 bases; unmatched bases: 6. CDR3 nucleotide sequence: TGCGCCAGCAGCCAACCTGACAGGGGCTTAGCCAAAAACATTCAGTACTTC. Residues: CASSQPDRGLAKNIQYF.

The gene calls are TRBV5-1 and TRBJ2-2, with TRBD1 as a possible D gene (6 bases). CDR3 length equals 14 residues. Germline-derived CDR1 and CDR2 are SGHRS and YFSETQ. The ends were cut back, 0 bases at V and 4 bases at J, with 7 bases in the middle. The CDR3: CASSLEGGTGELFF. In DNA form, the CDR3 reads TGCGCCAGCAGCTTGGAAGGGGGCACCGGGGAGCTGTTTTTT.

V usage is TRBV5-1 and J usage is TRBJ1-5; TRBD1 aligns across 7 bases. Germline V gene data show CDR1 as SGHRS and CDR2 as YFSETQ. The CDR3 sequence is 15 residues long. With V trimmed by 4 bases and J by 3 bases, 7 bases remained unmatched. In nucleotides, the CDR3 is TGCGCCAGCAGCGCAGGGGGAGGTGACAATCAGCCCCAGCATTTT. Translating it yields CASSAGGGDNQPQHF.

The chain has TRBV6-5 and TRBJ1-3; 7 nucleotides agree with TRBD1. The CDR3 spans 15 residues. Germline CDR1 is MNHEY and CDR2 is SVGAGI. The ends lost 7 bases at V and 6 bases at J; junction bases unmatched: 12. CDR3 in DNA: TGTGCCAGCATTACCTTAACAGGGGCCAAAAACACCATATATTTT. This codes for CASITLTGAKNTIYF.

The chain recombines TRBV2 with TRBJ2-1; D remains ambiguous. Trimming shortened V by 8 bases and J by 5 bases, and 7 bases separated the two germline ends. CDR1 is SNHLY, CDR2 FYNNEI, per germline. The CDR3 loop spans 11 amino acids. In nucleotides, the CDR3 is TGTGCCAGCTCGGTAGACAATGAGCAGTTCTTC. Amino acid sequence: CASSVDNEQFF.